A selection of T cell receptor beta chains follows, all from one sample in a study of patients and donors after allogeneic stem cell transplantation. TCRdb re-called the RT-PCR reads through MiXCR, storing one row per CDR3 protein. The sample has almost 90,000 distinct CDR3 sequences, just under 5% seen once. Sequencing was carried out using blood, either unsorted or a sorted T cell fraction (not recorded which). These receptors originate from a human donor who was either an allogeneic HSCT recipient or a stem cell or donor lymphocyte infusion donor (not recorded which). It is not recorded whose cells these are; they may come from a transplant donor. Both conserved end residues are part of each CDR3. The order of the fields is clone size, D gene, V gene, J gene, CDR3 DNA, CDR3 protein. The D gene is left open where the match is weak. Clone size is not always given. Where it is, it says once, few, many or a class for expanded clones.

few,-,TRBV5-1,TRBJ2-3,TGCGCCAGCAGCTTGGTACGTCCAAGCACAGATACGCAGTATTTT,CASSLVRPSTDTQYF
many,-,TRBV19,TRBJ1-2,TGTGCCAGTCTGGAAGGGGCGAATAATAACTATGGCTACACCTTC,CASLEGANNNYGYTF
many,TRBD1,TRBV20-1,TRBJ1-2,TGCAGTGCTACGAACGGACAGGGTGAATATGGCTACACCTTC,CSATNGQGEYGYTF
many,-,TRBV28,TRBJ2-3,TGTGCCAGCACCCTCGGGACATCCCCTAGCACAGATACGCAGTATTTT,CASTLGTSPSTDTQYF
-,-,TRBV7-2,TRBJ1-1,TGTGCCAGCAGCTTTTCAGAGGCAACTGAAGCTTTCTTT,CASSFSEATEAFF
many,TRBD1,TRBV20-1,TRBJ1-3,TGCAGTGCCAGACAGGGCTCTGGAAACACCATATATTTT,CSARQGSGNTIYF
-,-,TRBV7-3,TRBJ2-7,TGTGCCAGCAGCCCAGGTGGGGGATGGGACGAGCAGTACTTC,CASSPGGGWDEQYF
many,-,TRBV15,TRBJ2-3,TGTGCCACCAGCAGAGAGAGTGGGACCGACCTAGGTACGCAGTATTTT,CATSRESGTDLGTQYF
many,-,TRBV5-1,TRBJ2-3,TGCGCCAGCAGCTTCGGAGAAGTAATAGATACGCAGTATTTT,CASSFGEVIDTQYF
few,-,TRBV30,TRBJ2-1,TGTGCCTGGAGTAGGGGTGTAACCCCCAATGAGCAGTTCTTC,CAWSRGVTPNEQFF
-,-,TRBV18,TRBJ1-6,TGTGCCAGCTCACCAATCAGGGATTCTAATTCACCCCTCCACTTT,CASSPIRDSNSPLHF
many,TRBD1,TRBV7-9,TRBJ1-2,TGTGCCAGCAGCCGCGGACAGGTTTATGGCTACACCTTC,CASSRGQVYGYTF
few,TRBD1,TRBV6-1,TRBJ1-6,TGTGCCAGCAGCATTCCCGACAGGGTTAATTCACCCCTCCACTTT,CASSIPDRVNSPLHF
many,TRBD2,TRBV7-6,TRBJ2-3,TGTGCCAGCAGCTTGGGGACTAGCGGGAGTTCAGATACGCAGTATTTT,CASSLGTSGSSDTQYF
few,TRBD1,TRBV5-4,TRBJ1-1,TGTGCCAGCAGCTCGGGACAGGGGAACACTGAAGCTTTCTTT,CASSSGQGNTEAFF
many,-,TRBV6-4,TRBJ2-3,TGTGCCAGCGGGAGCGGCCACACAGATACGCAGTATTTT,CASGSGHTDTQYF
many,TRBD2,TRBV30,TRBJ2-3,TGTGCCTGGAGTCCGTTGGGGGGGAGGGCCCCCGGGACAGATACGCAGTATTTT,CAWSPLGGRAPGTDTQYF
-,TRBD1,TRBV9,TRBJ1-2,TGTGCCAGCAGCGTAGTACCCGGACAGGCTTATGGCTACACCTTC,CASSVVPGQAYGYTF
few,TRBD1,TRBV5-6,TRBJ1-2,TGTGCCAGCAGTCAGGGGGCGTCTGGGTATGGCTACACCTTC,CASSQGASGYGYTF
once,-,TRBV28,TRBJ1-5,TGTGCCAGCAGCCCGGTACAGGGAAGTAATCAGCCCCAGCATTTT,CASSPVQGSNQPQHF
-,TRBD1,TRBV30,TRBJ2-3,TGTGCCTTGGGACAGGGGGGCCCCCTTACAGATACGCAGTATTTT,CALGQGGPLTDTQYF
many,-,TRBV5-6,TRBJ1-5,TGTGCCAGCAGCTGGGGAACACGACAGCCCCAGCATTTT,CASSWGTRQPQHF
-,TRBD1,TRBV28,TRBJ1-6,TGTGCCAACAGTCCGCCGGGACAGGGTTCACCCCTCCACTTT,CANSPPGQGSPLHF
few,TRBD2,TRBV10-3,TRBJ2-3,TGTGCCATCAGGGCACTAGCGGGAGGGGCAGATACGCAGTATTTT,CAIRALAGGADTQYF
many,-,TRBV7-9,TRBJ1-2,TGTGCCAGCAGCTTATCCGACATTAACTATGGCTACACCTTC,CASSLSDINYGYTF
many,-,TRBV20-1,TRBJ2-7,TGCAGTGCTAGAGATTATTTAGCCGAGCAGTACTTC,CSARDYLAEQYF
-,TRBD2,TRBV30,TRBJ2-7,TGTGCCTGGAGCCCCCCTCCCCGACTAGCGGCGACCTACGAGCAGTACTTC,CAWSPPPRLAATYEQYF
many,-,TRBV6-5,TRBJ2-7,TGTGCCAGCACCGGCCGCGCGAACGAGCAGTACTTC,CASTGRANEQYF
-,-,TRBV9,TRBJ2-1,TGTGCCAGCAGCGTAGAGGGCCGTCCGTACAATGAGCAGTTCTTC,CASSVEGRPYNEQFF
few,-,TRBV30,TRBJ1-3,TGTGCCTGGAGTGAAGCTGGAAACACCATATATTTT,CAWSEAGNTIYF
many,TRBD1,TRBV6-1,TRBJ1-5,TGTGCCAGCAGTATAATGACAGGGGGTGGCAATCAGCCCCAGCATTTT,CASSIMTGGGNQPQHF
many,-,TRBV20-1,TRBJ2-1,TGCAGTGCTAGCCTAAGCGCCCCTGTCAATGAGCAGTTCTTC,CSASLSAPVNEQFF
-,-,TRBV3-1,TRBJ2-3,TGTGCCAGCAGATACGGCAGCACAGATACGCAGTATTTT,CASRYGSTDTQYF